These 21 T cell receptor beta chains share one sample of origin, sequenced in a study of T-cell reconstitution after alpha-beta-depleted transplantation in children. Unique molecular identifiers tagged the TCRbeta library. TCRdb reanalysed the PCR reads using MiXCR and keeps one entry per CDR3 protein. The sample lists 120,000 to 150,000 distinct CDR3 sequences; about 8.8% were seen once. The source material was PBMCs, mostly from graft donor cells, sampled 180 days after TCRalphabeta/CD19-depleted stem cell transplant. These receptors were taken from a female patient aged 2 to 10 who had a stem cell transplant for congenital amegakaryocytic thrombocytopenia, so the T cells may come from the graft donor.

This clonotype was counted many times. The gene calls are TRBV28 and TRBJ2-7; a possible D gene is TRBD1 (5 bases). The CDR3 runs to 16 residues. Trimming removed 4 bases at V and 4 bases at J, with 20 bases between. CDR1 MDHEN and CDR2 SYDVKM come from the germline V gene. CDR3 in amino acids: CASSSLSPRTRYEQYF. Written as DNA, the CDR3 is TGTGCCAGCAGTTCATTATCCCCTCGGACACGTTACGAGCAGTACTTC.

In its sample, this clonotype was seen a few times. The V and J genes are TRBV3-1 and TRBJ2-1; D may be TRBD2 (5 bases). This CDR3 is built from 14 residues. Trimming stripped 0 bases from V and 5 bases from J, with 8 bases between. The germline CDR1 and CDR2 sequences are LGHDT and YNNKEL (reference sequence). Written as DNA, the CDR3 is TGTGCCAGCAGCCAAGACTGGAGGAACAATGAGCAGTTCTTC. Translating it yields CASSQDWRNNEQFF.

Only a few counts were recorded for this clonotype. The V call is TRBV7-9, the J call TRBJ2-1, with 7 bases matching TRBD1. In germline, CDR1 is SEHNR, CDR2 FQNEAQ (reference sequence). CDR3 length: 14 residues. Unmatched junction bases numbered 11, after V lost 7 bases and J lost 8 bases. The CDR3 DNA follows: TGTGCCAGCACCATAGGGGGCAGTATATATGAGCAGTTCTTC. This codes for CASTIGGSIYEQFF.

This clonotype was found many times. The DNA of the CDR3 is TGCAGCGTTGCTAGGGCGAATGAGCAGTTCTTC. It codes for CSVARANEQFF. The genes are TRBV29-1 and TRBJ2-1; no clear D gene. Germline V gene lookup returns CDR1 SQVTM and CDR2 ANQGSEA. The CDR3 spans 11 residues. Between the trimmed V and J ends, which lost 4 bases and 7 bases, there was a span of 8 bases.

Ten or more counts support this clonotype. The chain couples TRBV24-1 to TRBJ2-1; D is perhaps TRBD1 (5 bases). V dropped 4 bases and J dropped 8 bases, with 17 bases sitting between them. This CDR3 is built from 15 residues. Germline V CDR1 and CDR2: KGHDR, SFDVKD. This chain's CDR3 is CATSDPTDKHDEQFF. DNA of the CDR3: TGTGCCACCAGTGACCCCACGGACAAACACGATGAGCAGTTCTTC.

This clonotype was counted ten times or more. The V gene is TRBV30, the J gene TRBJ2-6, with D possibly TRBD1 on 6 matching bases. Germline CDR1 and CDR2: GTSNPN and SVGIG (reference sequence). V was clipped by 4 bases and J by 2 bases, with 6 bases between them. The CDR3 consists of 13 residues. The CDR3 nucleotides are TGTGCCTGGACAGGGGCTGGGGCCAACGTCCTGACTTTC. It specifies CAWTGAGANVLTF.

This clonotype has more than one count but fewer than ten. V is TRBV6-4 and J is TRBJ2-1, with unresolved D. Germline CDR1 MRHNA, CDR2 SNTAGT. V lost 9 bases and J 8 bases, leaving 5 bases between the germline ends. The CDR3 spans 9 residues. CDR3 amino acids: CASQDEQFF. Written as DNA, the CDR3 is TGTGCCAGTCAGGATGAGCAGTTCTTC.

Notes on this clonotype: This may stem from a read error, because a much larger clone lies one nucleotide away. The V and J genes are TRBV14 and TRBJ1-1; TRBD1 matches at 7 bases. The CDR3 has 16 residues. Per germline, CDR1 SGHDN and CDR2 FVKESK. V trimming: 0 bases; J trimming: 7 bases; junction bases outside the gene matches: 11. CDR3 amino acids: CASSQETGAPLHEAFF. Written as DNA, the CDR3 is TGTGCCAGCAGCCAAGAAACAGGGGCCCCACTCCATGAAGCTTTCTTT.

In its sample, this clonotype was seen many times. This chain links TRBV19 with TRBJ2-2; D is unclear. Germline CDR1 LNHDA, CDR2 SQIVND (reference sequence). Trimming removed 5 bases at V and 7 bases at J, with 8 bases between. There are 12 residues in the CDR3. CDR3 nucleotide sequence: TGTGCCAGTAGTGAAGGCCTCGGGGAGCTGTTTTTT. It yields the protein CASSEGLGELFF.

This clonotype has a count of ten or more. This rearrangement joins TRBV12-3 or TRBV12-4 to TRBJ1-3; D remains ambiguous. V was shortened by 8 bases and J by 2 bases, with 16 bases between the two germline ends. This CDR3 is built from 15 residues. The CDR3 nucleotides are TGTGCCAGCGGGAAGGTGGGGAAAGCTGGAAACACCATATATTTT. Protein sequence: CASGKVGKAGNTIYF.

The chain links TRBV29-1 to TRBJ2-3, with TRBD1 matching 10 bases. V lost 4 bases to trimming and J lost 3 bases; unmatched junction nucleotides: 1. The CDR3 is 13 residues long. Germline-derived CDR1 and CDR2 are SQVTM and ANQGSEA. The CDR3 nucleotides are TGCAGCGTTGGACAGGGGGCTACAGATACGCAGTATTTT. Translated, it gives CSVGQGATDTQYF.

This clonotype was observed a handful of times. The chain couples TRBV20-1 to TRBJ2-7, with 10 bases matching TRBD1. Germline V lookup: CDR1 DFQATT, CDR2 SNEGSKA (reference sequence). With 3 bases clipped from V and 4 bases from J, the junction kept 9 bases outside the gene matches. The CDR3 covers 15 residues. CDR3 residues: CSASSGTGAGYEQYF. CDR3 bases: TGCAGTGCTAGTTCCGGGACAGGGGCCGGTTACGAGCAGTACTTC.

This clonotype was observed many times. The CDR3 bases are TGTGCCAGCAGTTTGGCAGGCCCCCACAATGAGCAGTTCTTC. Residues: CASSLAGPHNEQFF. The genes are TRBV12-3 or TRBV12-4 and TRBJ2-1; no reliable D call. The CDR3 is 14 residues long. Trimming shortened V by 3 bases and J by 5 bases, and 11 bases separated the two germline ends.

This clonotype came up a few times. DNA of the CDR3: TGCAGCGTTGAGGTTAGCGGGGCGGAGCAGTTCTTC. Encoded protein: CSVEVSGAEQFF. The V call is TRBV29-1, the J call TRBJ2-1; 8 bases line up with TRBD2. In germline, CDR1 is SQVTM, CDR2 ANQGSEA. There are 12 residues in the CDR3. With 3 bases clipped from V and 10 bases from J, the junction kept 5 bases outside the gene matches.

There are many counts of this clonotype. V and J are TRBV7-3 and TRBJ1-1; D is unresolved. Germline V lookup: CDR1 SGHTA, CDR2 FQGTGA. Deletions cut 5 bases from V and 4 bases from J, with 11 bases between. The CDR3 contains 13 residues. The CDR3 DNA sequence: TGTGCCAGCAGCCTGACTGCTCTCACTGAAGCTTTCTTT. It encodes CASSLTALTEAFF.

A few counts support this clonotype. The chain couples TRBV20-1 to TRBJ2-7; the match to TRBD2 covers 14 bases. The germline V gene has CDR1 DFQATT and CDR2 SNEGSKA (reference sequence). The CDR3 totals 17 residues. J was trimmed by 3 bases and V by 2 bases; bases with no gene match: 9. The CDR3 DNA follows: TGCAGTGCTAGACCCCCAGGGACTAGCGGGAGAATCTACGAGCAGTACTTC. Its protein product is CSARPPGTSGRIYEQYF.

With respect to this clonotype: Germline is not matched at one junction end, which may reflect a read error. CDR3 in amino acids: CASSLGSPPGHNFHF. In DNA form, the CDR3 reads TGCGCCAGCAGCTTGGGTTCCCCGCCGGGACACAATTTCCACTTC. This chain connects TRBV5-1 to TRBJ2-7, with D possibly TRBD1 on 6 matching bases. Germline assignment: CDR1 SGHRS and CDR2 YFSETQ. The CDR3 loop spans 15 amino acids.

This clonotype was observed many times. The chain uses TRBV15 and TRBJ2-1; possibly TRBD1 or TRBD2 for D (5 bases each). CDR3 length: 16 residues. Looked up from germline, CDR1 is LNHNV and CDR2 is YYDKDF (reference sequence). V gave up 1 base and J gave up 4 bases, with 14 bases separating them. The CDR3 reads CATSRARDPTYNEQFF. CDR3 DNA: TGTGCCACCAGCAGAGCTCGGGACCCCACATACAATGAGCAGTTCTTC. The variable domain in full, with the rest retrieved from reference TRBV15 and TRBJ2-1, is DAMVIQNPRYQVTQFGKPVTLSCSQTLNHNVMYWYQQKSSQAPKLLFHYYDKDFNNEADTPDNFQSRRPNTSFCFLDIRSPGLGDTAMYLCATSRARDPTYNEQFFGPGTRLTVL.

This clonotype occurred many times. In DNA, the CDR3 is TGTGCCTGGAGCCAGCGGAGAGGTACAGATACGCAGTATTTT. It codes for CAWSQRRGTDTQYF. The rearrangement uses TRBV30 and TRBJ2-3; tentative D call: TRBD2 (5 bases). Germline CDR1 GTSNPN, CDR2 SVGIG (reference sequence). V shed 3 bases and J shed 3 bases, with 13 bases lying between them. This CDR3 region has 14 residues.

This clonotype showed up many times. The chain links TRBV29-1 to TRBJ2-7, with 9 bases lining up with TRBD1. The CDR3 covers 13 residues. Germline V CDR1 and CDR2: SQVTM, ANQGSEA. V trimming: 4 bases; J trimming: 4 bases; junction bases outside the gene matches: 5. This CDR3 reads CSVGGQGIYEQYF. CDR3 bases: TGCAGCGTTGGCGGACAGGGGATTTACGAGCAGTACTTC.

In this sample, this clonotype turned up many times. The chain links TRBV29-1 to TRBJ2-3; D gene uncertain. Germline loops: CDR1 SQVTM, CDR2 ANQGSEA. This CDR3 contains 8 residues. As DNA, the CDR3 is TGCGGCACAGATACGCAGTATTTT. Amino acid sequence: CGTDTQYF.